The table lists the clone carrying this TCR beta chain with many counts. Its antigen remains unknown. For TCR beta, libraries came from iRepertoire HTBI primers and Arm-PCR of CDR3 regions. In TCRdb, the multiplex PCR reads were re-called with MiXCR into one record per CDR3 protein. The sample lists hundreds of thousands of distinct CDR3 sequences; more than 10% were seen once. The sample belongs to a study of regulatory T cells in long-lasting Graves disease. General study findings and limits: TRBV28 was favored in persistent disease, as were TRBJ1-2 and TRBJ2-5.

Documented time point: newly diagnosed GD, antithyroid drugs for less than 3 months. RNA from PBMCs was the source of the TCR library. V gave up 1 base and J gave up 5 bases; unmatched junction bases: 7. The CDR3 is 15 amino acids. CDR1 is MDHEN and CDR2 is SYDVKM in the germline V gene. These data were likewise used in another study, on T cells in Graves' hyperthyroidism and ophthalmopathy. From that report: Those with hyperthyroidism were 18 to 65 years old, newly diagnosed, and ill for under 2 months. Uncontrolled infection, other autoimmune disease, pregnancy and lactation each barred patients from inclusion. Among clonotypes expanded in thyroid above 0.001, most were also found in blood.

This TCR was recovered from a woman aged 25 to 39 with Graves disease. Here the sequenced sample was peripheral blood mononuclear cells (PBMCs), taken at new diagnosis, from a patient treated with antithyroid drugs. The chain employs TRBV28 and TRBJ2-7, with 8 bases identical to TRBD1. The CDR3 bases are TGTGCCAGCAGTTTATCCAGGGGGCGCATCAACGAGCAGTACTTC. Amino acid sequence: CASSLSRGRINEQYF.